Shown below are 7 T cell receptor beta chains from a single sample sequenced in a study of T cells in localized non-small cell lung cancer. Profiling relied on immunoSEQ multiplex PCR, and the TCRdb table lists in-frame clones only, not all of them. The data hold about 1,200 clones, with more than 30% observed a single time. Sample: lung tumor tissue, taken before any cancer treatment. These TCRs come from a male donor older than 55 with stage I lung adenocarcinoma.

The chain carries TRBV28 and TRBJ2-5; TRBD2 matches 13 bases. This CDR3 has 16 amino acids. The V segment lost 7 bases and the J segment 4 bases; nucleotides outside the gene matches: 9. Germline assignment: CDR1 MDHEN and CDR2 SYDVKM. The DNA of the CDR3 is TGTGCCAGCAATCTACTAGCGGGGGGGCCGGGAGAGACCCAGTACTTC. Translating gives CASNLLAGGPGETQYF.

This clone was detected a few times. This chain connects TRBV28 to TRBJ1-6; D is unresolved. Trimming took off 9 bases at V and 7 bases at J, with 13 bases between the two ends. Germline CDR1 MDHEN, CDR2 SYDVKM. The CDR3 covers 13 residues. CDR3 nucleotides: TGTGCCAGTCGATGGCCGAAAAATTCACCCCTCCACTTT. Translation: CASRWPKNSPLHF.

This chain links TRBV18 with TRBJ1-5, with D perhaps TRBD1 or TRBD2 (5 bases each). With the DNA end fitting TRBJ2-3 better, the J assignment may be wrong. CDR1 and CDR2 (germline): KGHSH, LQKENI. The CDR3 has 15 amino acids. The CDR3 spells CASSPPGLGNQPQYF. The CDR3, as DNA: TGTGCCAGCTCACCCCCGGGGCTAGGCAATCAGCCCCAGTATTTT.

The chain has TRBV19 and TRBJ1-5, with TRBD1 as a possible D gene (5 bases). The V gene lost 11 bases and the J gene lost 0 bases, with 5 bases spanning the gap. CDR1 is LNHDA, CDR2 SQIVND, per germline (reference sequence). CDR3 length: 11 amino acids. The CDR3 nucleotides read TGTGCCGGGGGTAGCAATCAGCCCCAGCATTTT. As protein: CAGGSNQPQHF.

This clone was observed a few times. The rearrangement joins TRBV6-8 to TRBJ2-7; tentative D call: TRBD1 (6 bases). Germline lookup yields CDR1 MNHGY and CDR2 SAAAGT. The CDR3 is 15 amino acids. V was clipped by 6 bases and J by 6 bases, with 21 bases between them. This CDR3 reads CASSRTNPLDSEQYF. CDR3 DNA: TGTGCCAGCAGCCGAACGAACCCCCTGGACAGCGAGCAGTACTTC.

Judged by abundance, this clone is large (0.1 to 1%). The CDR3 coding sequence is TGTGCCAGCAGAATTGGGACAGCTAATGAAAAACTGTTTTTT. Its translation is CASRIGTANEKLFF. This chain uses TRBV6-8 with TRBJ1-4, with 7 positions matching TRBD1. The CDR3 totals 14 residues. Germline V gives CDR1 MNHGY, CDR2 SAAAGT. The trim removed 6 bases at V and 3 bases at J, leaving 4 bases unmatched.

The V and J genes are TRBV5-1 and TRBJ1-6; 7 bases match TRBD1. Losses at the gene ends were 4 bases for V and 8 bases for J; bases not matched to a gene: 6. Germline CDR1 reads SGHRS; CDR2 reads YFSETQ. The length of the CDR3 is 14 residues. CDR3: CASSQDRSYSPLHF. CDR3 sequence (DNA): TGCGCCAGCAGCCAGGACAGGTCCTATTCACCCCTCCACTTT.